The following is a TCR beta chain sequence with its context. Its target is unknown. Both 60 Vbeta primers and 13 Jbeta primers went into the PCR. Profiled with immunoSEQ multiplex PCR; TCRdb holds only in-frame clones, not every one. The data show under 200,000 clones, 86% seen once. The data were taken from a study of cytomegalovirus exposure and HLA in healthy donors. Study findings and constraints: Later on, a genetic analysis was performed. It linked a missense variant in DCLRE1C with V- and J-gene trimming of TCR beta.

The length of the CDR3 is 14 residues. With 5 bases clipped from V and 6 bases from J, the junction kept 9 bases outside the gene matches. In germline, CDR1 is SQVTM, CDR2 ANQGSEA. The chain has TRBV29-1 and TRBJ2-3; 9 nucleotides line up with TRBD2. The origin of this receptor is a woman aged 30 to 39 in good health and CMV-seronegative. The material sequenced was PBMCs. Written as DNA, the CDR3 is TGCAGCGTTAAACGGGCGGGAGGGCCGGATACGCAGTATTTT. Protein sequence: CSVKRAGGPDTQYF.